The 12 T cell receptor beta chains below come from one sample, sequenced in a study of T cell responses to AZD1222 COVID-19 vaccine (dated by TCRdb to the early 2020s). What the time point label conveys for this sample: about 28 days (+/-7) after the second vaccine dose. The library was made by the immunoSEQ multiplex PCR assay. Held by TCRdb, this immuneACCESS table contains in-frame sequences only and omits some clones. Under half of the omission traces to an unresolved V gene where checked; the cause of the rest is unknown. Present in this sample are some 150,000 clones, more than 85% of which were seen just once. The ten largest clones capture approximately 3.5% of the sample. Sequences were derived from peripheral blood, sampled 28 days after the second AZD1222 dose. The receptors were gathered from an adult who received the AZD1222 COVID-19 vaccine.

The CDR3 here is CSVGETGADEKLFF. DNA of the CDR3: TGCAGCGTTGGAGAGACAGGAGCGGACGAAAAACTGTTTTTT. The V gene is TRBV29-1, the J gene TRBJ1-4; D may be TRBD1 (6 bases). Germline values: CDR1 SQVTM, CDR2 ANQGSEA. V dropped 4 bases and J dropped 8 bases, with 17 bases sitting between them. This CDR3 spans 14 amino acids.

The chain is built from TRBV7-3 and TRBJ2-1; D is perhaps TRBD1 (5 bases). Trimming took 2 bases from V and 4 from J, leaving 18 bases between them. This CDR3 spans 17 amino acids. The germline V gene has CDR1 SGHTA and CDR2 FQGTGA. This CDR3 reads CASSLVLGDPLYNEQFF. DNA of the CDR3: TGTGCCAGCAGCTTAGTCTTAGGGGATCCCCTTTACAATGAGCAGTTCTTC.

The rearrangement joins TRBV5-1 to TRBJ1-3, with TRBD1 as a possible D gene (5 bases). CDR3 size: 16 residues. V was cut by 0 bases and J by 0 bases, with 10 bases left in between. Germline V gene data show CDR1 as SGHRS and CDR2 as YFSETQ. The CDR3 coding sequence is TGCGCCAGCAGCTTGGAGACAGCGAGCTCTGGAAACACCATATATTTT. The encoded protein is CASSLETASSGNTIYF.

The CDR3 is CASSSTTGTGAIYTF. CDR3 sequence (DNA): TGTGCCAGCAGTTCAACTACCGGGACAGGGGCAATCTACACCTTC. The J gene is TRBJ1-2, the V gene TRBV7-6; 10 positions agree with TRBD1. This CDR3 spans 15 amino acids. V lost 6 bases, J lost 10 bases, and 14 bases stayed unmatched. Germline values: CDR1 SGHVS, CDR2 FNYEAQ.

This clone was detected only once. The chain is built from TRBV6-5 and TRBJ2-3; weak D call: TRBD2 (6 bases). Germline values: CDR1 MNHEY, CDR2 SVGAGI. The ends were cut back, 5 bases at V and 5 bases at J, with 17 bases in the middle. CDR3 size: 15 residues. DNA for the CDR3: TGTGCCAGCAGTCTCCGATCGGCCGGGGGAGATACGCAGTATTTT. Protein: CASSLRSAGGDTQYF.

The V and J genes are TRBV4-3 and TRBJ2-7; TRBD1 matches at 7 bases. Losses at the gene ends were 4 bases for V and 5 bases for J; bases not matched to a gene: 8. The CDR3 is 14 residues long. CDR1 is LGHNA, CDR2 YSLEER, per germline. This CDR3 reads CASSRLGTEDEQYF. CDR3 DNA sequence: TGCGCCAGCAGCCGATTAGGGACAGAGGACGAGCAGTACTTC.

The rearrangement links TRBV6-5 to TRBJ1-6; 9 nucleotides align to TRBD1. The CDR3 consists of 15 residues. V was clipped by 6 bases and J by 10 bases; unmatched bases: 10. Germline values: CDR1 MNHEY, CDR2 SVGAGI. CDR3 in DNA: TGTGCCAGCAGCCCATACAGGGACAGGGCCTCACCCCTCCACTTT. This codes for CASSPYRDRASPLHF.

The V and J genes are TRBV28 and TRBJ2-2; tentatively, D is TRBD2 (7 bases). The CDR3 sequence is 14 residues long. V was shortened by 6 bases and J by 6 bases, with 14 bases between the two germline ends. Germline V gene lookup returns CDR1 MDHEN and CDR2 SYDVKM. CDR3 amino acids: CASRGGLEAGELFF. CDR3 coding DNA: TGTGCCAGCAGGGGGGGGCTCGAGGCCGGGGAGCTGTTTTTT.

The V gene is TRBV27, the J gene TRBJ2-3; 10 bases are a match to TRBD2. CDR3 length equals 16 residues. The V segment lost 6 bases and the J segment 0 bases; nucleotides outside the gene matches: 6. From germline, CDR1 is MNHEY and CDR2 SMNVEV (reference sequence). The CDR3 protein is CASRPWGLASTDTQYF. CDR3 in DNA: TGTGCCAGCAGGCCCTGGGGACTAGCGAGCACAGATACGCAGTATTTT.

V gene TRBV6-2 or TRBV6-3 combines with J gene TRBJ1-1, with D possibly being TRBD1 (6 bases). Germline V lookup: CDR1 MNHEY, CDR2 SVGEGT. The CDR3 has 14 amino acids. Trimming shortened V by 2 bases and J by 7 bases, and 14 bases separated the two germline ends. The CDR3: CASSYIGGRGEAFF. CDR3 coding DNA: TGTGCCAGCAGTTACATAGGGGGTCGGGGTGAAGCTTTCTTT.

This chain connects TRBV19 to TRBJ2-1, with D uncertain. Germline lookup yields CDR1 LNHDA and CDR2 SQIVND (reference sequence). The CDR3 totals 14 residues. Trimming cost V 1 base and J 1 base, with 5 bases left between them. The CDR3 region has the DNA TGTGCCAGTAGTATAGGCCAGTCCTACAATGAGCAGTTCTTC. Its translation is CASSIGQSYNEQFF. Based on the CDR3 plus reference TRBV19 and TRBJ2-1, the full variable domain is DGGITQSPKYLFRKEGQNVTLSCEQNLNHDAMYWYRQDPGQGLRLIYYSQIVNDFQKGDIAEGYSVSREKKESFPLTVTSAQKNPTAFYLCASSIGQSYNEQFFGPGTRLTVL.

The V call is TRBV28, the J call TRBJ1-3; 8 bases align to TRBD1. CDR3 length: 12 residues. Germline V gene data show CDR1 as MDHEN and CDR2 as SYDVKM. The chain's CDR3 is CTTGGSGNTIYF. CDR3 sequence (DNA): TGTACCACAGGGGGATCTGGAAACACCATATATTTT.